Shown below are 14 T cell receptor beta chains from a single sample sequenced in a study of cytomegalovirus exposure and HLA in healthy donors. The PCR made use of 60 Vbeta and 13 Jbeta primers. Assay: immunoSEQ multiplex PCR; the TCRdb copy retains only in-frame clones and omits some. The sample includes 50,000 or so clones, 72% of them seen just once. The sequenced sample was PBMCs. The receptors stem from a woman aged 45-65 years in good health and CMV-seronegative.

This chain links TRBV19 with TRBJ1-2; tentatively, D is TRBD1 (6 bases). The ends were cut back, 6 bases at V and 5 bases at J, with 10 bases in the middle. The CDR3 is 12 amino acids. Germline V gene lookup returns CDR1 LNHDA and CDR2 SQIVND (reference sequence). The CDR3 loop is CASSLQGYGYTF. Here the CDR3 DNA reads TGTGCCAGTAGCCTACAGGGATATGGCTACACCTTC.

CDR3 loop: CASSGSRVGYEQYF. As DNA, the CDR3 is TGTGCCAGTAGCGGGAGTCGGGTCGGGTACGAGCAGTACTTC. V gene TRBV30 combines with J gene TRBJ2-7; 9 nucleotides agree with TRBD2. Germline V gene lookup returns CDR1 GTSNPN and CDR2 SVGIG (reference sequence). CDR3 size: 14 residues. With 8 bases clipped from V and 4 bases from J, the junction kept 12 bases outside the gene matches.

The rearrangement links TRBV9 to TRBJ1-1; D perhaps matches TRBD1 (5 bases). The CDR3 loop spans 14 amino acids. Between the trimmed V and J ends, which lost 0 bases and 3 bases, there was a span of 9 bases. CDR1 is SGDLS and CDR2 is YYNGEE in the germline V gene. CDR3 sequence: CASSVASGDTEAFF. The CDR3 nucleotides read TGTGCCAGCAGCGTAGCTTCGGGGGACACTGAAGCTTTCTTT.

This clone has a handful of counts. The chain employs TRBV5-1 and TRBJ1-1; a possible D gene is TRBD1 (5 bases). The germline V gene encodes CDR1 SGHRS and CDR2 YFSETQ. The CDR3 totals 14 residues. V lost 3 bases to trimming and J lost 6 bases, with 15 bases between them. The CDR3 sequence: CASSSGTPRAEAFF. In DNA, the CDR3 is TGCGCCAGCAGCTCCGGGACTCCAAGGGCTGAAGCTTTCTTT.

The rearrangement uses TRBV28 and TRBJ2-1; D gene uncertain. Germline V gives CDR1 MDHEN, CDR2 SYDVKM. The CDR3 is 12 residues long. The V and J ends lost 2 bases and 6 bases respectively, with 5 bases between them. The CDR3 DNA sequence: TGTGCCAGCAGTTTAGGGCCCAATGAGCAGTTCTTC. Amino acids: CASSLGPNEQFF.

This rearrangement joins TRBV10-3 to TRBJ2-7, with 12 nucleotides matching TRBD2. Germline values: CDR1 ENHRY, CDR2 SYGVKD. The CDR3 runs to 14 residues. The junction had 4 bases not matched to a gene; V was cut back by 4 bases and J by 6 bases. CDR3 nucleotides: TGTGCCATCAGTGGACTAGCGGGAGTTGGCGAGCAGTACTTC. This encodes CAISGLAGVGEQYF.

This clone occurred a few times. CDR3 coding DNA: TGTGCCAGCGAGGAGACAGGGGGCACTGAAGCTTTCTTT. It encodes CASEETGGTEAFF. The V call is TRBV2, the J call TRBJ1-1; 9 nucleotides line up with TRBD1. The germline V gene has CDR1 SNHLY and CDR2 FYNNEI. V dropped 8 bases and J dropped 4; count of bases not matched to a gene: 5. The length of the CDR3 is 13 residues. The whole variable domain, remainder taken from reference TRBV2 and TRBJ1-1, is EPEVTQTPSHQVTQMGQEVILRCVPISNHLYFYWYRQILGQKVEFLVSFYNNEISEKSEIFDDQFSVERPDGSNFTLKIRSTKLEDSAMYFCASEETGGTEAFFGQGTRLTVV.

V and J are TRBV25-1 and TRBJ2-7, with 7 bases that match TRBD1. The germline CDR1 and CDR2 sequences are MGHDK and SYGVNS. The CDR3 is 16 amino acids. Losses at the gene ends were 1 base for V and 2 bases for J; bases not matched to a gene: 8. The DNA of the CDR3 is TGTGCCAGCAGTGAATTCTCACAGGGGTCCCCCTACGAGCAGTACTTC. Translated: CASSEFSQGSPYEQYF.

CDR3: CASKVAVSSYNEQFF. The CDR3 DNA reads TGTGCCAGCAAGGTAGCCGTGAGCTCCTACAATGAGCAGTTCTTC. The V gene is TRBV2, the J gene TRBJ2-1; D is ambiguous. The CDR3 has 15 residues. From germline, CDR1 is SNHLY and CDR2 FYNNEI. The V end lost 7 bases, the J end lost 0 bases, and 13 bases lay between the germline ends.

The chain joins TRBV7-6 to TRBJ1-1, with a tentative D call TRBD1 (6 bases). V shed 5 bases and J shed 5 bases, with 12 bases lying between them. This CDR3 is built from 13 residues. Germline V lookup: CDR1 SGHVS, CDR2 FNYEAQ. Here the CDR3 DNA reads TGTGCCAGCAGCCAGGACAGAAGGACTGAAGCTTTCTTT. This encodes CASSQDRRTEAFF.

J is TRBJ2-1 and V is TRBV29-1; tentatively, D is TRBD2 (5 bases). Trimming took off 4 bases at V and 0 bases at J, with 7 bases between the two ends. The germline V gene has CDR1 SQVTM and CDR2 ANQGSEA. The CDR3 totals 13 residues. The CDR3 sequence: CSVGGSSYNEQFF. The CDR3 nucleotides are TGCAGCGTTGGTGGGAGCTCCTACAATGAGCAGTTCTTC.

The chain combines TRBV11-2 with TRBJ2-2; 7 positions agree with TRBD2. The V and J ends lost 6 bases and 6 bases, in that order; junction bases with no gene match: 4. Germline CDR1 reads SGHAT; CDR2 reads FQNNGV. This CDR3 has 13 residues. The CDR3 is CASRRLAAGELFF. In DNA, the CDR3 is TGTGCCAGCAGACGTCTAGCGGCCGGGGAGCTGTTTTTT.

This rearrangement joins TRBV28 to TRBJ1-5; 8 nucleotides match TRBD1. V shed 4 bases and J 4 bases; nucleotides not matched to a gene: 6. Germline V gene sequence: CDR1 MDHEN, CDR2 SYDVKM. This CDR3 region has 15 residues. CDR3 sequence (DNA): TGTGCCAGCAGTTCCACCGGGACAGGAAATCAGCCCCAGCATTTT. Residues: CASSSTGTGNQPQHF. The full variable domain, completed using reference TRBV28 and TRBJ1-5, is DVKVTQSSRYLVKRTGEKVFLECVQDMDHENMFWYRQDPGLGLRLIYFSYDVKMKEKGDIPEGYSVSREKKERFSLILESASTNQTSMYLCASSSTGTGNQPQHFGDGTRLSIL.

The V call is TRBV7-2, the J call TRBJ2-1, with TRBD1 matching 9 bases. The germline V gene has CDR1 SGHTA and CDR2 FQGNSA. Losses at the gene ends were 2 bases for V and 7 bases for J; bases not matched to a gene: 6. The CDR3 runs 15 residues. CDR3 residues: CASSLSRQGVNEQFF. For the CDR3, the DNA is TGTGCCAGCAGCTTATCCCGACAGGGGGTAAATGAGCAGTTCTTC.